Presented here are 21 T cell receptor beta chains from one specimen sequenced in a study of T cell responses to AZD1222 COVID-19 vaccine. Sequencing used immunoSEQ multiplex PCR; TCRdb keeps in-frame clones, though not all of them. This sample has around 140,000 clones, with 85% to 90% found just once. Sequencing used peripheral blood, obtained on day 0 of AZD1222 vaccination. These TCRs come from an adult in good health.

V gene TRBV19 combines with J gene TRBJ1-5; weak D call: TRBD1 (6 bases). This CDR3 spans 14 amino acids. Germline CDR1 is LNHDA and CDR2 is SQIVND (reference sequence). Trimming pared 6 bases from V and 3 bases from J, leaving 12 bases between. This CDR3 reads CASRDTGNNQPQHF. CDR3 in DNA: TGTGCCAGTAGGGACACAGGGAACAATCAGCCCCAGCATTTT.

This chain connects TRBV24-1 to TRBJ2-1; 12 bases are shared with TRBD2. Germline V gene sequence: CDR1 KGHDR, CDR2 SFDVKD. The CDR3 contains 15 residues. V shed 4 bases, J shed 10 bases, and the junction held 7 bases outside the gene matches. The CDR3 here is CATSDTSGGPWEQFF. The DNA for the CDR3 is TGTGCCACCAGTGACACTAGCGGGGGGCCGTGGGAGCAGTTCTTC.

This rearrangement joins TRBV10-1 to TRBJ2-7, with a tentative D call TRBD2 (6 bases). Trimming stripped 6 bases from V and 5 bases from J, with 11 bases between. This CDR3 is built from 12 residues. Per the germline V gene, CDR1 is WNHNN and CDR2 is SYGVQD (reference sequence). This chain's CDR3 is CASSRGTDEQYF. CDR3 nucleotide sequence: TGCGCCAGCAGCCGGGGGACGGACGAGCAGTACTTC.

The gene calls are TRBV28 and TRBJ1-2, with D perhaps matching TRBD1 (5 bases). Germline loops: CDR1 MDHEN, CDR2 SYDVKM. V was clipped by 4 bases and J by 2 bases, with 8 bases between them. The CDR3 covers 13 residues. The CDR3 DNA reads TGTGCCAGCAGTTGGGCAGGGAACTATGGCTACACCTTC. Translating gives CASSWAGNYGYTF.

This clone has a single count. DNA of the CDR3: TGTGCCAGCAGTTTAAACTATAATTCACCCCTCCACTTT. This codes for CASSLNYNSPLHF. J is TRBJ1-6 and V is TRBV6-2 or TRBV6-3; no clear D gene. Trimming removed 4 bases from V and 3 bases from J, with 4 bases in between. This CDR3 is 13 amino acids long. Per the germline V gene, CDR1 is MNHEY and CDR2 is SVGEGT.

The chain joins TRBV20-1 to TRBJ2-1; 9 bases are shared with TRBD2. Per germline, CDR1 DFQATT and CDR2 SNEGSKA (reference sequence). This CDR3 has 14 residues. The V and J ends lost 3 bases and 7 bases, in that order; junction bases with no gene match: 7. The DNA for the CDR3 is TGCAGTGCTAGTTGGCGGGGGGGCCGGAATGAGCAGTTCTTC. Protein: CSASWRGGRNEQFF.

CDR3 nucleotide sequence: TGTGCCAGCAGCCTCGGGACGGGGGGAGAGACCCAGTACTTC. This sequence encodes CASSLGTGGETQYF. The chain links TRBV27 to TRBJ2-5; 7 nucleotides match TRBD2. The V gene end was trimmed by 6 bases and the J gene end by 4 bases; junction bases not matched to a gene: 8. The CDR3 is 14 residues long. Germline V gives CDR1 MNHEY, CDR2 SMNVEV (reference sequence).

The chain is built from TRBV29-1 and TRBJ2-5; 7 positions match TRBD2. The length of the CDR3 is 12 residues. The V gene end was trimmed by 5 bases and the J gene end by 5 bases; junction bases not matched to a gene: 5. Germline-derived CDR1 and CDR2 are SQVTM and ANQGSEA. The CDR3 protein is CSVSFGGETQYF. The CDR3, as DNA: TGCAGCGTTTCGTTCGGGGGGGAGACCCAGTACTTC.

The V and J genes are TRBV5-8 and TRBJ2-7; D is possibly TRBD1 (6 bases). Per germline, CDR1 SGHTS and CDR2 YDEGEE. The CDR3 has 17 residues. With 4 bases removed from V and 0 bases from J, the gap between germline ends came to 20 bases. The CDR3 sequence is CASSRTLTGHSSYEQYF. In nucleotides, the CDR3 is TGTGCCAGCAGCAGGACGTTGACAGGCCATAGCTCCTACGAGCAGTACTTC. Full variable domain (outside the CDR3, taken from reference TRBV5-8 and TRBJ2-7): EAGVTQSPTHLIKTRGQQATLRCSPISGHTSVYWYQQALGLGLQFLLWYDEGEERNRGNFPPRFSGRQFPNYSSELNVNALELEDSALYLCASSRTLTGHSSYEQYFGPGTRLTVT.

V gene TRBV28 combines with J gene TRBJ1-6, with D possibly being TRBD1 (6 bases). CDR1 is MDHEN, CDR2 SYDVKM, per germline. V lost 4 bases, J lost 8 bases, and 24 bases lay in between. This CDR3 has 18 amino acids. In DNA form, the CDR3 reads TGTGCCAGCAGTTCCCAAGGGAGGTGGGGGCGCGAGGATTCACCCCTCCACTTT. This encodes CASSSQGRWGREDSPLHF. The whole variable domain, remainder taken from reference TRBV28 and TRBJ1-6, is DVKVTQSSRYLVKRTGEKVFLECVQDMDHENMFWYRQDPGLGLRLIYFSYDVKMKEKGDIPEGYSVSREKKERFSLILESASTNQTSMYLCASSSQGRWGREDSPLHFGNGTRLTVT.

This clone has a handful of counts. The rearrangement links TRBV27 to TRBJ2-7; TRBD1 is a possible D gene (6 bases). CDR3 length: 14 amino acids. CDR1 is MNHEY, CDR2 SMNVEV, per germline (reference sequence). V was pared by 9 bases and J by 1 base, with 16 bases between. The CDR3 sequence is CARTQGKGSYEQYF. Here the CDR3 DNA reads TGTGCCAGGACCCAGGGGAAGGGGTCCTACGAGCAGTACTTC.

The chain joins TRBV6-5 to TRBJ1-3, with D unresolved. CDR1 and CDR2 (germline): MNHEY, SVGAGI. This CDR3 is 13 amino acids long. The V end lost 4 bases, the J end lost 4 bases, and 8 bases lay between the germline ends. CDR3 loop: CASSSWFGNTIYF. The CDR3 DNA follows: TGTGCCAGCAGTTCGTGGTTCGGAAACACCATATATTTT.

V is TRBV19 and J is TRBJ2-4, with a possible D match to TRBD1 (5 bases). The ends were cut back, 9 bases at V and 4 bases at J, with 16 bases in the middle. The germline V gene encodes CDR1 LNHDA and CDR2 SQIVND (reference sequence). The CDR3 is 14 amino acids. The CDR3 region is CASCRASGKNIQYF. The CDR3 nucleotides read TGTGCCAGCTGCAGGGCAAGTGGGAAAAACATTCAGTACTTC.

The chain has TRBV2 and TRBJ1-5; unclear D gene. This CDR3 is built from 14 residues. The germline V and J ends were trimmed by 4 bases and 5 bases, with 12 bases remaining between them. The germline V gene has CDR1 SNHLY and CDR2 FYNNEI. CDR3 region: CASSGQNGDQPQHF. The DNA of the CDR3 is TGTGCCAGCAGTGGGCAGAATGGTGATCAGCCCCAGCATTTT.

In this sample, this clone turned up a few times. The chain joins TRBV19 to TRBJ1-3; D may be TRBD1 (5 bases). CDR3 length: 13 residues. Per the germline V gene, CDR1 is LNHDA and CDR2 is SQIVND (reference sequence). V was trimmed by 3 bases and J by 4 bases, leaving 7 bases between them. The CDR3 region is CASSIAGGNTIYF. The CDR3 DNA reads as TGTGCCAGTAGTATTGCAGGGGGAAACACCATATATTTT.

The V gene is TRBV19, the J gene TRBJ2-1; D assignment may be TRBD1 or TRBD2 (5 bases each). Trimming removed 7 bases from V and 6 bases from J, with 16 bases in between. This CDR3 has 14 amino acids. The germline V gene has CDR1 LNHDA and CDR2 SQIVND (reference sequence). The chain's CDR3 is CASKRTGGSNEQFF. CDR3 DNA sequence: TGTGCCAGTAAGAGGACTGGGGGATCCAATGAGCAGTTCTTC. Variable domain in full (rest from reference TRBV19 and TRBJ2-1): DGGITQSPKYLFRKEGQNVTLSCEQNLNHDAMYWYRQDPGQGLRLIYYSQIVNDFQKGDIAEGYSVSREKKESFPLTVTSAQKNPTAFYLCASKRTGGSNEQFFGPGTRLTVL.

V and J are TRBV2 and TRBJ1-2; weak D call: TRBD1 (5 bases). CDR3 length: 14 amino acids. The V end was cut by 6 bases, the J end by 4 bases, with 15 bases between. Germline V gene data show CDR1 as SNHLY and CDR2 as FYNNEI. This chain's CDR3 is CASSAGGEGYGYTF. CDR3 coding DNA: TGTGCCAGCAGCGCCGGGGGAGAAGGCTATGGCTACACCTTC.

J is TRBJ2-1 and V is TRBV5-5, with D unclear. Germline CDR1 and CDR2: SGHKS and YYEKEE (reference sequence). The CDR3 is 12 residues long. V lost 3 bases to trimming and J lost 15 bases, with 16 bases between them. CDR3 residues: CASSSRTPRRFF. The CDR3 DNA is TGTGCCAGCAGCTCCCGCACACCTCGTCGGTTCTTC.

This clone turned up a few times. The chain is built from TRBV7-3 and TRBJ1-1; D unclear. Looked up from germline, CDR1 is SGHTA and CDR2 is FQGTGA. This CDR3 has 14 residues. V was trimmed by 1 base and J by 4 bases, leaving 10 bases between them. CDR3 residues: CASSLIGVSTEAFF. CDR3 sequence (DNA): TGTGCCAGCAGCTTAATCGGAGTGAGCACTGAAGCTTTCTTT.

V gene TRBV4-2 combines with J gene TRBJ2-7; D is possibly TRBD2 (6 bases). The CDR3 is 15 residues long. Trimming removed 4 bases from V and 0 bases from J, with 13 bases in between. The germline V gene encodes CDR1 LGHNA and CDR2 YNFKEQ. The CDR3 region is CASSLASSDSYEQYF. In DNA, the CDR3 is TGTGCCAGCAGCCTAGCCTCTAGCGACTCCTACGAGCAGTACTTC.

The chain carries TRBV6-5 and TRBJ1-5, with D possibly being TRBD1 (5 bases). The CDR3 spans 15 residues. CDR1 is MNHEY, CDR2 SVGAGI, per germline. The V gene lost 2 bases and the J gene lost 0 bases, with 8 bases spanning the gap. The CDR3 coding sequence is TGTGCCAGCAGTTACGGGACCGCTAGCAATCAGCCCCAGCATTTT. Translation gives CASSYGTASNQPQHF.